The source of this TCR beta chain is a study of PD-L1 blockade in urothelial cancer. The overall study: Counts from blood samples showed a median of roughly 130,000 T cells.

Trimming took 1 base from V and 8 from J; bases not matched to a gene: 2. The germline V gene encodes CDR1 SNHLY and CDR2 FYNNEI. The CDR3 contains 14 residues. Described time point: peripheral blood 6 weeks after treatment start. General study results and limits: Sub-median blood TCR clonality before treatment predicted longer survival.

Of note for this clone: Its antigen is unknown.

Data came from immunoSEQ multiplex PCR; TCRdb stores just in-frame clones and leaves some out. In the table there are around 46,000 clones, roughly 78% of which are singletons. V usage is TRBV2 and J usage is TRBJ2-1; 10 bases are shared with TRBD2. The sequenced sample was PBMCs, obtained around atezolizumab (anti-PD-L1) treatment. This sequence was found in a man in his fifties or sixties with urothelial cancer. Here the CDR3 DNA reads TGTGCCAGCAGTGAAGGACTAGCGGGCGATGAGCAGTTCTTC. Protein product: CASSEGLAGDEQFF. Full variable domain (remainder filled in from reference TRBV2 and TRBJ2-1): EPEVTQTPSHQVTQMGQEVILRCVPISNHLYFYWYRQILGQKVEFLVSFYNNEISEKSEIFDDQFSVERPDGSNFTLKIRSTKLEDSAMYFCASSEGLAGDEQFFGPGTRLTVL.